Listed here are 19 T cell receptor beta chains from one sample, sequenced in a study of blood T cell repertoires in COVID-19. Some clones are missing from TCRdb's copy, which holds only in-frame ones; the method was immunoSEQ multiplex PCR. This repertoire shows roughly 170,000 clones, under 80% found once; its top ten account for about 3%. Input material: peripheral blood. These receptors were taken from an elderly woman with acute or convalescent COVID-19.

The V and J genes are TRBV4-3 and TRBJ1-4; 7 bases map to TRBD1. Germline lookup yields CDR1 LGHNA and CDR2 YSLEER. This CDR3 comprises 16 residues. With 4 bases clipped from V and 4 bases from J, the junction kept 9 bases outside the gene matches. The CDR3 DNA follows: TGCGCCAGCAGCCGGGGACAGACGACTTTTAATGAAAAACTGTTTTTT. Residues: CASSRGQTTFNEKLFF.

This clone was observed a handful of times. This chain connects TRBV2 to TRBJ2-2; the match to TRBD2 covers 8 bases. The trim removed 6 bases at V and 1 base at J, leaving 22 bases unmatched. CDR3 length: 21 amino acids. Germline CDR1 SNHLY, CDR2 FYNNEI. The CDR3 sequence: CASRKSGQSAGGFRNTGELFF. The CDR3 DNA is TGTGCCAGCAGAAAATCCGGGCAGTCCGCGGGGGGATTTCGGAACACCGGGGAGCTGTTTTTT.

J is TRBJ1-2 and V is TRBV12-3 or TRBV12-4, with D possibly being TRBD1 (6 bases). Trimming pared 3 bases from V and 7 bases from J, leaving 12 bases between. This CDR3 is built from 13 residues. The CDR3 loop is CASSFGQSGGYTF. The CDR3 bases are TGTGCCAGCAGTTTCGGACAGTCCGGTGGCTACACCTTC.

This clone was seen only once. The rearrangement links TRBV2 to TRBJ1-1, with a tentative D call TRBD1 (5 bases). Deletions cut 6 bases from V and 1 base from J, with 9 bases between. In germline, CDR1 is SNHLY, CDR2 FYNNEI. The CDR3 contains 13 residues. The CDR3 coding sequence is TGTGCCAGCAGCCGGGGGGGGAACACTGAAGCTTTCTTT. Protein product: CASSRGGNTEAFF.

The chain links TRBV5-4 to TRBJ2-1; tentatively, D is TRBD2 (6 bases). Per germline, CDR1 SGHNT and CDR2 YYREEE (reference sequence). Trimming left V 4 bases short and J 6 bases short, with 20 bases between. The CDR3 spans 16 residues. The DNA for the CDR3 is TGTGCCAGCAGCCCCAATGTAATGATGCGGGGCAATGAGCAGTTCTTC. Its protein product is CASSPNVMMRGNEQFF.

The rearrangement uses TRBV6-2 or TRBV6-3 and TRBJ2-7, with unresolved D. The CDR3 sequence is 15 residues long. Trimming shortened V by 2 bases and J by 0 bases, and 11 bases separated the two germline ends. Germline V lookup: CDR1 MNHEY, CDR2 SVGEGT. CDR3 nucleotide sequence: TGTGCCAGCAGTTACGACACTGGTAGCTCCTACGAGCAGTACTTC. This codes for CASSYDTGSSYEQYF.

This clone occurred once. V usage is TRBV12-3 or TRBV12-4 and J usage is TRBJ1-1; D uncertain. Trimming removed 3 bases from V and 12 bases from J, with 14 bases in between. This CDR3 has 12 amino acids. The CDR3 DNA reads TGTGCCAGCAGTTTCGGGTCCGCCTCCCCTTTCTTT. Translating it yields CASSFGSASPFF.

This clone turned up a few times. In DNA, the CDR3 is TGTGCCAGCACCGAAGGACTAGCGGACACAGATACGCAGTATTTT. Protein sequence: CASTEGLADTDTQYF. The chain links TRBV9 to TRBJ2-3; 10 bases match TRBD2. CDR1 is SGDLS, CDR2 YYNGEE, per germline. Losses at the gene ends were 6 bases for V and 2 bases for J; bases not matched to a gene: 6. The CDR3 length is 15 residues.

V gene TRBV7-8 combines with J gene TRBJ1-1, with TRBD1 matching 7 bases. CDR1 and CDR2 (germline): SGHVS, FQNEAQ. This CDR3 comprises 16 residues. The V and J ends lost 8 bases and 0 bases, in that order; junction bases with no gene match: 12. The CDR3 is CASGLPAGGLNTEAFF. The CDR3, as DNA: TGTGCCAGCGGCCTCCCGGCAGGGGGATTGAACACTGAAGCTTTCTTT.

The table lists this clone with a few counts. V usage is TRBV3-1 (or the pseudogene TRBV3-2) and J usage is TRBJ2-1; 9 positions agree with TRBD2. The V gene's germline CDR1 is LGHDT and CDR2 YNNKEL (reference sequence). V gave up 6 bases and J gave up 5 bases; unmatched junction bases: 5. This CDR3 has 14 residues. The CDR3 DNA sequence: TGTGCCAGCAGTTTTAGCGGGAGCCACAATGAGCAGTTCTTC. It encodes CASSFSGSHNEQFF.

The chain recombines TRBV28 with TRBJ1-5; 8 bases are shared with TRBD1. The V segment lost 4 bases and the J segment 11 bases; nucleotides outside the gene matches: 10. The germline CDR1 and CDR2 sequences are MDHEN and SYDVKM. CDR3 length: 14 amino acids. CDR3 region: CASSWGTGVGAQHF. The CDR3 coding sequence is TGTGCCAGCAGTTGGGGGACAGGAGTCGGGGCCCAGCATTTT.

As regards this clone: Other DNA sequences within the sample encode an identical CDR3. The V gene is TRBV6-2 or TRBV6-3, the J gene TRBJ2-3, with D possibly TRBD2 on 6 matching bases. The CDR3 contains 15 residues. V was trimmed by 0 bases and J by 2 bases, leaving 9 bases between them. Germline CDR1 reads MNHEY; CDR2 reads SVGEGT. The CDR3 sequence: CASSYSTGDTDTQYF. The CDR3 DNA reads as TGTGCCAGCAGTTACTCCACGGGAGACACAGATACGCAGTATTTT.

DNA of the CDR3: TGCGCCAGCAGCTCTGGACTACTCCCCACAGATACGCAGTATTTT. Its protein product is CASSSGLLPTDTQYF. V gene TRBV5-1 combines with J gene TRBJ2-3, with a weak D call TRBD2 (6 bases). V lost 3 bases and J lost 2, with 13 bases in between. The CDR3 contains 15 residues. Germline CDR1 reads SGHRS; CDR2 reads YFSETQ.

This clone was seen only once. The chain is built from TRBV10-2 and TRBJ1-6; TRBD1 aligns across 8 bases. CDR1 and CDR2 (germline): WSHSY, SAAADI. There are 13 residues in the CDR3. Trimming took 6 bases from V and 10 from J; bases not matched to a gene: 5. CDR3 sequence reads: CASRGQGGSPLHF. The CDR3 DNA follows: TGCGCCAGCAGAGGACAGGGAGGATCACCCCTCCACTTT.

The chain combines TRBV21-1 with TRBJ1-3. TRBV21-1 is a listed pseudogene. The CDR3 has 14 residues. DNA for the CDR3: TGTGCCAGCAGCAAAGCGTCTTCTGGAAACACCATATATTTT. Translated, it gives CASSKASSGNTIYF.

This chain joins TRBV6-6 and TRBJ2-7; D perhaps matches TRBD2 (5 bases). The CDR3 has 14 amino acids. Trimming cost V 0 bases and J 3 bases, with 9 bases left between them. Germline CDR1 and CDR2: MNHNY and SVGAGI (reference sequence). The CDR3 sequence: CASSYSFEGYEQYF. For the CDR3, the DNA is TGTGCCAGCAGTTACTCTTTTGAGGGCTACGAGCAGTACTTC.

Written as DNA, the CDR3 is TGTGCCAGCAGCGCCCCATCATCGACAGGGGTTGCGGGCTACACCTTC. Residues: CASSAPSSTGVAGYTF. The chain has TRBV7-2 and TRBJ1-2, with 8 bases aligning to TRBD1. Per the germline V gene, CDR1 is SGHTA and CDR2 is FQGNSA. There are 16 residues in the CDR3. The V segment lost 5 bases and the J segment 8 bases; nucleotides outside the gene matches: 16. The whole variable domain, filled in from reference TRBV7-2 and TRBJ1-2, reads GAGVSQSPSNKVTEKGKDVELRCDPISGHTALYWYRQSLGQGLEFLIYFQGNSAPDKSGLPSDRFSAERTGGSVSTLTIQRTQQEDSAVYLCASSAPSSTGVAGYTFGSGTRLTVV.

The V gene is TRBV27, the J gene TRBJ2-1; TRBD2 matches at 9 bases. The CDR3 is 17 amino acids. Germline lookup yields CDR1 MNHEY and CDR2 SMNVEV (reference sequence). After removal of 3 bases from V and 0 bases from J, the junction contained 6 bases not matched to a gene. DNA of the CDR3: TGTGCCAGCAGTTTCCTCCGTAGCGGGAGCTCCTACAATGAGCAGTTCTTC. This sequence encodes CASSFLRSGSSYNEQFF.

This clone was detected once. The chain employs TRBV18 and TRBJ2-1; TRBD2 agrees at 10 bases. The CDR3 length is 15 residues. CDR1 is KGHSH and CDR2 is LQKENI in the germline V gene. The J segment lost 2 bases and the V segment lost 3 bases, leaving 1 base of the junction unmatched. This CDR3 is CASSPLAGAYNEQFF. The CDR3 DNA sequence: TGTGCCAGCTCACCGCTAGCGGGAGCCTACAATGAGCAGTTCTTC.